These T cell receptor beta chains were read from a single sample in a study of T cells expressing NK-cell markers. TCRdb derives one entry per CDR3 protein from the 5' RACE reads, leaving out DNA. Reported are fewer than 400,000 distinct CDR3 sequences; the ten largest clones contain roughly 5.2%. The sequencing sample was made of blood T cells: a sorted CD56 or NKG2C T cell subset, CD4+ or CD8+ T cells, or bulk PBMC T cells (not recorded which). Every receptor here comes from a man between 18 and 69 years old in good health. Each CDR3 is given with its conserved first and last residue.

J gene: TRBJ2-1; V gene: TRBV5-5; CDR3 protein: CASSVAGAVNEQFF
J gene: TRBJ1-4; V gene: TRBV2; CDR3 protein: CASIRGSFNEKLFF
J gene: TRBJ1-6; V gene: TRBV10-3; CDR3 protein: CAISEKGGLSYNSPLHF
J gene: TRBJ2-1; V gene: TRBV20-1; CDR3 protein: CSARVSSGEQFF
J gene: TRBJ1-2; V gene: TRBV3-1; CDR3 protein: CASSLTDSYGYTF
J gene: TRBJ2-5; V gene: TRBV11-1; CDR3 protein: CASTKGGRETQYF
J gene: TRBJ2-3; V gene: TRBV6-1; CDR3 protein: CASSKQGAVPDTQYF
J gene: TRBJ2-5; V gene: TRBV7-3; CDR3 protein: CASSARPGGETQYF
J gene: TRBJ2-1; V gene: TRBV11-1; CDR3 protein: CASSSEQGARKYNEQFF
J gene: TRBJ2-3; V gene: TRBV28; CDR3 protein: CASSRPRGPSTDTQYF
J gene: TRBJ2-5; V gene: TRBV7-7; CDR3 protein: CASSISGFGETQYF
J gene: TRBJ2-1; V gene: TRBV2; CDR3 protein: CASSEFSGGAGYEQFF
J gene: TRBJ2-1; V gene: TRBV7-8; CDR3 protein: CASSLGSGTLLDEQFF
J gene: TRBJ1-6; V gene: TRBV4-2; CDR3 protein: CASSVSGGSSSPLHF